The 25 T cell receptor beta chains listed next were all sequenced from one sample in a study of blood T cell repertoires in COVID-19. The assay was immunoSEQ multiplex PCR, and TCRdb's table has in-frame clones only and misses some. This table has approximately 120,000 clones, around 80% appearing once. Sequences were obtained from peripheral blood. These receptor sequences come from a woman older than 75 with active or convalescent COVID-19.

This clone was observed a single time. The rearrangement uses TRBV7-6 and TRBJ1-4; 8 bases agree with TRBD1. Germline trimming cut 2 bases from V and 4 bases from J; bases unmatched to any gene: 9. The CDR3 spans 17 residues. Germline lookup yields CDR1 SGHVS and CDR2 FNYEAQ. This chain's CDR3 is CASSLRRGQAINEKLFF. The CDR3 coding sequence is TGTGCCAGCAGCTTACGCCGGGGACAGGCTATTAATGAAAAACTGTTTTTT. Variable domain in full (rest from reference TRBV7-6 and TRBJ1-4): GAGVSQSPRYKVTKRGQDVALRCDPISGHVSLYWYRQALGQGPEFLTYFNYEAQQDKSGLPNDRFSAERPEGSISTLTIQRTEQRDSAMYRCASSLRRGQAINEKLFFGSGTQLSVL.

The chain employs TRBV28 and TRBJ1-2; D ambiguous. CDR3 size: 12 residues. V gave up 1 base and J gave up 4 bases, with 4 bases separating them. Per the germline V gene, CDR1 is MDHEN and CDR2 is SYDVKM. CDR3 protein: CASSLSRYGYTF. CDR3 in DNA: TGTGCCAGCAGTTTATCCCGCTATGGCTACACCTTC.

The chain couples TRBV4-2 to TRBJ2-2; 7 bases align to TRBD2. CDR1 is LGHNA and CDR2 is YNFKEQ in the germline V gene. The CDR3 loop spans 19 amino acids. V dropped 0 bases and J dropped 1; count of bases not matched to a gene: 11. CDR3 nucleotide sequence: TGTGCCAGCAGCCAAGATATAGTAGCGGGCGGGTTGAACACCGGGGAGCTGTTTTTT. Residues: CASSQDIVAGGLNTGELFF.

The J gene is TRBJ2-7, the V gene TRBV9, with 9 bases that match TRBD2. Germline CDR1 and CDR2: SGDLS and YYNGEE. V lost 1 base, J lost 2 bases, and 4 bases stayed unmatched. The CDR3 has 15 residues. Here the CDR3 reads CASSVLAGTPYEQYF. CDR3 coding DNA: TGTGCCAGCAGCGTACTAGCGGGAACCCCCTACGAGCAGTACTTC.

The genes are TRBV11-2 and TRBJ1-2, with 11 positions matching TRBD1. With 1 base clipped from V and 2 bases from J, the junction kept 0 bases outside the gene matches. The V gene's germline CDR1 is SGHAT and CDR2 FQNNGV. The CDR3 covers 15 residues. The CDR3 nucleotides read TGTGCCAGCAGCTTAGGGGACAGGGGGAACTATGGCTACACCTTC. It is translated as CASSLGDRGNYGYTF. The full variable domain, with the rest looked up from reference TRBV11-2 and TRBJ1-2, is EAGVAQSPRYKIIEKRQSVAFWCNPISGHATLYWYQQILGQGPKLLIQFQNNGVVDDSQLPKDRFSAERLKGVDSTLKIQPAKLEDSAVYLCASSLGDRGNYGYTFGSGTRLTVV.

This chain links TRBV11-2 with TRBJ2-1; no reliable D call. Per germline, CDR1 SGHAT and CDR2 FQNNGV. The V gene lost 5 bases and the J gene lost 10 bases, with 18 bases spanning the gap. The CDR3 sequence is 14 residues long. For the CDR3, the DNA is TGTGCCAGCAGCCCGAAGATTTTAGATTACGAGCAGTTCTTC. Its protein product is CASSPKILDYEQFF.

The CDR3 sequence: CASSLYLDSSYNEQFF. The CDR3 nucleotides are TGTGCCAGCAGCTTGTACTTGGACAGCTCCTACAATGAGCAGTTCTTC. The rearrangement links TRBV5-6 to TRBJ2-1; tentative D call: TRBD1 (6 bases). The CDR3 runs to 16 residues. Germline lookup yields CDR1 SGHDT and CDR2 YYEEEE. The V end lost 1 base, the J end lost 0 bases, and 11 bases lay between the germline ends. Looking up the rest from reference TRBV5-6 and TRBJ2-1 gives the full variable domain: DAGVTQSPTHLIKTRGQQVTLRCSPKSGHDTVSWYQQALGQGPQFIFQYYEEEERQRGNFPDRFSGHQFPNYSSELNVNALLLGDSALYLCASSLYLDSSYNEQFFGPGTRLTVL.

This clone was counted once. V gene TRBV18 combines with J gene TRBJ2-7; no firm D call. V lost 0 bases and J 2 bases, leaving 8 bases between the germline ends. The CDR3 is 14 amino acids. Germline lookup yields CDR1 KGHSH and CDR2 LQKENI. The CDR3 here is CASSPPEAPYEQYF. The CDR3 coding sequence is TGTGCCAGCTCACCACCAGAGGCCCCCTACGAGCAGTACTTC.

The rearrangement joins TRBV7-8 to TRBJ2-2, with D possibly TRBD2 on 6 matching bases. This CDR3 contains 16 residues. The V and J ends lost 1 base and 1 base respectively, with 10 bases between them. From germline, CDR1 is SGHVS and CDR2 FQNEAQ. The CDR3 sequence is CASSLGRGLNTGELFF. The CDR3 nucleotides read TGTGCCAGCAGCTTAGGGCGGGGCTTGAACACCGGGGAGCTGTTTTTT.

V and J are TRBV5-4 and TRBJ2-1; TRBD2 matches at 7 bases. CDR3 length: 15 amino acids. From germline, CDR1 is SGHNT and CDR2 YYREEE (reference sequence). The V gene end was trimmed by 4 bases and the J gene end by 4 bases; junction bases not matched to a gene: 8. CDR3 in amino acids: CASSDRDYGYNEQFF. In nucleotides, the CDR3 is TGTGCCAGCAGCGATAGGGACTATGGGTACAATGAGCAGTTCTTC.

The chain is built from TRBV18 and TRBJ1-1; TRBD1 aligns across 7 bases. The CDR3 consists of 14 residues. After removal of 4 bases from V and 3 bases from J, the junction contained 5 bases not matched to a gene. Per the germline V gene, CDR1 is KGHSH and CDR2 is LQKENI. The CDR3 nucleotides read TGTGCCAGCTCACTTAACACAGGGGACACTGAAGCTTTCTTT. Translated, it gives CASSLNTGDTEAFF.

The chain uses TRBV3-1 (or the pseudogene TRBV3-2) and TRBJ2-5; no reliable D call. The germline CDR1 and CDR2 sequences are LGHDT and YNNKEL (reference sequence). Trimming pared 0 bases from V and 0 bases from J, leaving 11 bases between. The CDR3 covers 16 residues. The CDR3 nucleotides are TGTGCCAGCAGCCAAGATGTCACTGATGACCAAGAGACCCAGTACTTC. Amino acid sequence: CASSQDVTDDQETQYF.

The chain links TRBV7-3 to TRBJ2-1, with D possibly matching TRBD2 (6 bases). The V end was cut by 3 bases, the J end by 7 bases, with 13 bases between. This CDR3 spans 14 amino acids. Germline CDR1 SGHTA, CDR2 FQGTGA. CDR3 loop: CASSFGLYSNEQFF. The CDR3, as DNA: TGTGCCAGCAGCTTCGGACTATACTCTAATGAGCAGTTCTTC.

This sequence joins TRBV5-4 and TRBJ1-2; D ambiguous. Trimming shortened V by 2 bases and J by 2 bases, and 7 bases separated the two germline ends. From germline, CDR1 is SGHNT and CDR2 YYREEE (reference sequence). This CDR3 is built from 13 residues. DNA for the CDR3: TGTGCCAGCAGCTTCCCGGGGAACTATGGCTACACCTTC. Translating it yields CASSFPGNYGYTF. Full variable domain (outside the CDR3, taken from reference TRBV5-4 and TRBJ1-2): ETGVTQSPTHLIKTRGQQVTLRCSSQSGHNTVSWYQQALGQGPQFIFQYYREEENGRGNFPPRFSGLQFPNYSSELNVNALELDDSALYLCASSFPGNYGYTFGSGTRLTVV.

The chain employs TRBV28 and TRBJ1-2, with D unresolved. This CDR3 region has 9 residues. Germline assignment: CDR1 MDHEN and CDR2 SYDVKM. The CDR3 DNA sequence: TGTGGGCTCAACTATGGCTACACCTTC. The encoded protein is CGLNYGYTF.

This chain joins TRBV30 and TRBJ1-2; the D gene is possibly TRBD1 (6 bases). The V and J ends lost 4 bases and 7 bases respectively, with 16 bases between them. The CDR3 has 13 amino acids. The germline CDR1 and CDR2 sequences are GTSNPN and SVGIG (reference sequence). In nucleotides, the CDR3 is TGTGCCTGGAATCGGGACATCGTGCGTGGCTACACCTTC. Its protein product is CAWNRDIVRGYTF.

This chain links TRBV11-2 with TRBJ2-5; 14 nucleotides align to TRBD2. V shed 5 bases, J shed 4 bases, and the junction held 12 bases outside the gene matches. This CDR3 comprises 18 residues. Germline V CDR1 and CDR2: SGHAT, FQNNGV. The CDR3 is CASSSGGGLAGELETQYF. For the CDR3, the DNA is TGTGCCAGCAGCAGTGGGGGGGGACTAGCGGGAGAGCTAGAGACCCAGTACTTC.

V is TRBV5-5 and J is TRBJ1-5; D is unclear. The germline gives CDR1 SGHKS, CDR2 YYEKEE (reference sequence). V gave up 0 bases and J gave up 6 bases, with 10 bases separating them. The CDR3 contains 14 residues. This CDR3 is CASSLAGGGQPQHF. CDR3 in DNA: TGTGCCAGCAGCTTGGCGGGTGGCGGTCAGCCCCAGCATTTT. Drawing the rest from reference TRBV5-5 and TRBJ1-5, the complete variable domain is DAGVTQSPTHLIKTRGQQVTLRCSPISGHKSVSWYQQVLGQGPQFIFQYYEKEERGRGNFPDRFSARQFPNYSSELNVNALLLGDSALYLCASSLAGGGQPQHFGDGTRLSIL.

This chain connects TRBV5-1 to TRBJ2-6; D might be TRBD1 (6 bases). CDR1 and CDR2 from the germline V gene are SGHRS and YFSETQ. This CDR3 region has 17 residues. The V end lost 3 bases, the J end lost 0 bases, and 13 bases lay between the germline ends. The CDR3 loop reads CASSSGQLGSGANVLTF. As DNA, the CDR3 is TGCGCCAGCAGCTCTGGACAGCTCGGCTCTGGGGCCAACGTCCTGACTTTC.

This clone came up a few times. The rearrangement uses TRBV28 and TRBJ1-2; no firm D call. This CDR3 spans 14 amino acids. CDR1 is MDHEN and CDR2 is SYDVKM in the germline V gene. The germline V and J ends were trimmed by 3 bases and 7 bases, with 15 bases remaining between them. The CDR3 bases are TGTGCCAGCAGTTTCCGCCCGGGAAAGAGTGGCTACACCTTC. Translation: CASSFRPGKSGYTF.

V and J are TRBV28 and TRBJ2-1; TRBD2 aligns across 12 bases. CDR1 MDHEN and CDR2 SYDVKM come from the germline V gene. The V segment lost 7 bases and the J segment 2 bases; nucleotides outside the gene matches: 15. CDR3 size: 19 residues. The CDR3 nucleotides are TGTGCCAGCACCGCTGGGCTAGCGGGAGGGCCCGGTCCCTACAATGAGCAGTTCTTC. This sequence encodes CASTAGLAGGPGPYNEQFF.

CDR3 region: CASRLGGGQPQHF. CDR3 DNA: TGTGCCAGCCGCCTTGGGGGCGGGCAGCCCCAGCATTTT. The rearrangement links TRBV11-2 to TRBJ1-5; D perhaps matches TRBD1 (6 bases). V was pared by 8 bases and J by 7 bases, with 15 bases between. CDR1 and CDR2 (germline): SGHAT, FQNNGV. There are 13 residues in the CDR3.

The rearrangement joins TRBV10-3 to TRBJ2-5; TRBD2 matches at 7 bases. After removal of 3 bases from V and 5 bases from J, the junction contained 9 bases not matched to a gene. The CDR3 runs 15 residues. Germline V gives CDR1 ENHRY, CDR2 SYGVKD. In nucleotides, the CDR3 is TGTGCCATCAGTGAAGGAATAGCGGGCCCGGAGACCCAGTACTTC. Its protein is CAISEGIAGPETQYF.

This clone was counted ten times or more. The chain couples TRBV9 to TRBJ2-7; D gene unclear. The CDR3 runs 11 residues. Germline V gene lookup returns CDR1 SGDLS and CDR2 YYNGEE. V gave up 4 bases and J gave up 3 bases, with 5 bases separating them. The CDR3: CASSPGYEQYF. DNA for the CDR3: TGTGCCAGCAGCCCCGGCTACGAGCAGTACTTC. Combining the CDR3 with reference TRBV9 and TRBJ2-7 gives the whole variable domain DSGVTQTPKHLITATGQRVTLRCSPRSGDLSVYWYQQSLDQGLQFLIQYYNGEERAKGNILERFSAQQFPDLHSELNLSSLELGDSALYFCASSPGYEQYFGPGTRLTVT.

The chain joins TRBV5-1 to TRBJ2-3; D gene ambiguous. CDR3 length: 14 residues. Germline loops: CDR1 SGHRS, CDR2 YFSETQ. Trimming took off 5 bases at V and 4 bases at J, with 14 bases between the two ends. In nucleotides, the CDR3 is TGCGCCAGCAGTAAATTAGAGAACGCAGATACGCAGTATTTT. Its translation: CASSKLENADTQYF.